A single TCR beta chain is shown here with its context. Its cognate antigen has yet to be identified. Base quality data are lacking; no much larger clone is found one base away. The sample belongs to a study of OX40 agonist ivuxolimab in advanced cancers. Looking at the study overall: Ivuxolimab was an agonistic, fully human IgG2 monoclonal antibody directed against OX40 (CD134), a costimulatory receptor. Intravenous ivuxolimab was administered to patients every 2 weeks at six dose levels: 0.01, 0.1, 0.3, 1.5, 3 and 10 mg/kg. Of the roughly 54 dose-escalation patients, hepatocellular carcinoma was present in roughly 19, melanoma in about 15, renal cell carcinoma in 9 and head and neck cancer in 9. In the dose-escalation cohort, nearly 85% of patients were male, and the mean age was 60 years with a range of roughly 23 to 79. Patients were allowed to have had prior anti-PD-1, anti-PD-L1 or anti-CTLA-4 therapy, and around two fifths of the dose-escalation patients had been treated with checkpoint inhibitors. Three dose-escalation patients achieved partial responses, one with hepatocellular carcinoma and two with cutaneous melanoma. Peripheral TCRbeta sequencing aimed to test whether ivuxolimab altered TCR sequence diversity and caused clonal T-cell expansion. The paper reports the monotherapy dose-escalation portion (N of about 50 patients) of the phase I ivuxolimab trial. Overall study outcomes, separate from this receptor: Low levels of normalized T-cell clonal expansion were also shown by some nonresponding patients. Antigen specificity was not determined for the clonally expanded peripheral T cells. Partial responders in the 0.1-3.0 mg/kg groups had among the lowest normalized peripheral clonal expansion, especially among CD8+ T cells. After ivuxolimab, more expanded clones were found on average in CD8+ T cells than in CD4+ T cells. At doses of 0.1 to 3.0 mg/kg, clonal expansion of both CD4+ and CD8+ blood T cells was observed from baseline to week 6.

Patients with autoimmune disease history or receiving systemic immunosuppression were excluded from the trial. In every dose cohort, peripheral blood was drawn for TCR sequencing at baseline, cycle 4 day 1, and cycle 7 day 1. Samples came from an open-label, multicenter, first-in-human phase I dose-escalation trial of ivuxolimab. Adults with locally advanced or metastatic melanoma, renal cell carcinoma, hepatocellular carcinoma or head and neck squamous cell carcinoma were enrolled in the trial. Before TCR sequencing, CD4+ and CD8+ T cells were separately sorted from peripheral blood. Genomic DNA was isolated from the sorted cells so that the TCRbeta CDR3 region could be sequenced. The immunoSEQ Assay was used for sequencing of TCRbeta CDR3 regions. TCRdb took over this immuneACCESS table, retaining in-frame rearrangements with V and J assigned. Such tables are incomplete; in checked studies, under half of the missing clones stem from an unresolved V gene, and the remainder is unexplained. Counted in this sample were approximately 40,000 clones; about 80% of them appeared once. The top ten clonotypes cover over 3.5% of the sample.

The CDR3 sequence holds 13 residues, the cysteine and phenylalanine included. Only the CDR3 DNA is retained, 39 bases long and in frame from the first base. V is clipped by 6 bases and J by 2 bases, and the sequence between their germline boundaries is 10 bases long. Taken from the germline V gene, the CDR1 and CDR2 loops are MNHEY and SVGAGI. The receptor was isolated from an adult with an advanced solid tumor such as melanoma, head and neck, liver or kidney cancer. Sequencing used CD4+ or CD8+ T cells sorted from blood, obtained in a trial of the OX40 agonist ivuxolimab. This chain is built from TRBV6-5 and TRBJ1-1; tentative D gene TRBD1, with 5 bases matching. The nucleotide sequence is TGTGCCAGCAGAGGGGAAAGCAACACTGAAGCTTTCTTT. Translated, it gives CASRGESNTEAFF.